A single sample is the source of the 3 T cell receptor beta chains below, sequenced in a study of chemoradiotherapy in HPV16-positive cancers. Clones were read by immunoSEQ multiplex PCR, and TCRdb kept only the in-frame ones, dropping some. Of approximately 12,000 clones in the sample, roughly four fifths were seen once. The sample here was taken from a patient who underwent chemoradiotherapy. These receptors were obtained from a human donor with HPV-associated anogenital cancer.

The genes are TRBV7-3 and TRBJ1-1; TRBD1 is a possible D gene (5 bases). The V and J ends lost 3 bases and 2 bases respectively, with 7 bases between them. The CDR3 runs 13 residues. Germline V gives CDR1 SGHTA, CDR2 FQGTGA. The CDR3 is CASSFGGNTEAFF. CDR3 DNA: TGTGCCAGCAGCTTTGGGGGAAACACTGAAGCTTTCTTT.

V gene TRBV5-8 combines with J gene TRBJ1-2; 7 bases match TRBD1. V lost 1 base to trimming and J lost 1 base; unmatched junction nucleotides: 4. The CDR3 contains 15 residues. The germline V gene encodes CDR1 SGHTS and CDR2 YDEGEE. CDR3 loop: CASSLLGTDNYGYTF. CDR3 sequence (DNA): TGTGCCAGCAGCTTGTTGGGGACAGATAACTATGGCTACACCTTC.

J is TRBJ2-5 and V is TRBV9; 7 bases agree with TRBD2. Germline V lookup: CDR1 SGDLS, CDR2 YYNGEE. The trim removed 2 bases at V and 3 bases at J, leaving 10 bases unmatched. The CDR3 has 16 amino acids. CDR3 nucleotide sequence: TGTGCCAGCAGCGTCACCGGGACTACCGACGAAGAGACCCAGTACTTC. Protein sequence: CASSVTGTTDEETQYF.